The 22 T cell receptor beta chains listed next were all sequenced from one sample in a study of CD8 T cells in ankylosing spondylitis. These TCRs' antigens remain unknown. One entry per CDR3 protein, called by TCRdb with MiXCR from the 5' RACE reads. This sample yields hundreds of thousands of distinct CDR3 sequences, of which about 10% are seen a single time; around 0.51% belongs to the top ten. General study results and limits: Ankylosing spondylitis blood appeared to carry a characteristic TCR beta motif of roughly eight highly homologous variants.

What was sequenced was blood, either unsorted or a sorted T cell fraction (not recorded which). All receptors derive from a male donor with ankylosing spondylitis.

The chain is built from TRBV29-1 and TRBJ2-3, with D maybe TRBD2 (5 bases). The V and J ends lost 8 bases and 0 bases respectively, with 15 bases between them. The CDR3 spans 14 residues. Germline-derived CDR1 and CDR2 are SQVTM and ANQGSEA. The CDR3 DNA reads TGCAGCACCCAAATGCGAGGGAGCACAGATACGCAGTATTTT. Translating it yields CSTQMRGSTDTQYF.

The chain joins TRBV6-1 to TRBJ2-7; a possible D gene is TRBD2 (6 bases). V was shortened by 0 bases and J by 3 bases, with 27 bases between the two germline ends. The CDR3 covers 20 residues. Germline-derived CDR1 and CDR2 are MNHNS and SASEGT. The CDR3 loop reads CASSEALQSFPGDRVYEQYF. The CDR3 DNA is TGTGCCAGCAGTGAAGCGCTTCAGAGTTTTCCGGGGGATCGGGTCTACGAGCAGTACTTC.

This sequence joins TRBV28 and TRBJ1-3; TRBD1 is a possible D gene (5 bases). Germline V gene lookup returns CDR1 MDHEN and CDR2 SYDVKM. The length of the CDR3 is 15 residues. Deletions cut 2 bases from V and 2 bases from J, with 10 bases between. CDR3 in DNA: TGTGCCAGCAGTTTAGGAGGGGAGACTGGAAACACCATATATTTT. Its protein product is CASSLGGETGNTIYF.

The chain links TRBV20-1 to TRBJ1-2; D is undetermined. Germline assignment: CDR1 DFQATT and CDR2 SNEGSKA (reference sequence). Trimming shortened V by 5 bases and J by 7 bases, and 11 bases separated the two germline ends. The length of the CDR3 is 11 residues. Here the CDR3 reads CSAAESIGYTF. The CDR3, as DNA: TGCAGTGCTGCCGAGAGTATTGGCTACACCTTC.

This clonotype was counted a few times. CDR3 nucleotide sequence: TGTGCCAGCAGCCCTGGACAGGGGGCCACAGATACGCAGTATTTT. Its protein product is CASSPGQGATDTQYF. The genes are TRBV7-9 and TRBJ2-3; TRBD1 agrees at 11 bases. Germline V CDR1 and CDR2: SEHNR, FQNEAQ (reference sequence). The CDR3 is 15 residues long. With 5 bases clipped from V and 2 bases from J, the junction kept 3 bases outside the gene matches.

The rearrangement uses TRBV12-3 or TRBV12-4 and TRBJ2-2; either TRBD1 or TRBD2 may supply D (5 bases each). This CDR3 is 14 amino acids long. The V end lost 5 bases, the J end lost 7 bases, and 14 bases lay between the germline ends. The CDR3 DNA is TGTGCCAGCAGTCGGGGCGTAAGTGGCGGGGAGCTGTTTTTT. Encoded protein: CASSRGVSGGELFF.

The CDR3 sequence: CASTSGPYGYTF. The CDR3 nucleotides read TGTGCCAGCACCTCAGGTCCCTATGGCTACACCTTC. J is TRBJ1-2 and V is TRBV28; no definite D call. The CDR3 loop spans 12 amino acids. Per the germline V gene, CDR1 is MDHEN and CDR2 is SYDVKM. Trimming took 7 bases from V and 4 from J, leaving 10 bases between them.

The chain couples TRBV7-2 to TRBJ2-7, with TRBD2 matching 11 bases. The V gene end was trimmed by 1 base and the J gene end by 7 bases; junction bases not matched to a gene: 6. The CDR3 length is 15 residues. The germline gives CDR1 SGHTA, CDR2 FQGNSA. CDR3 sequence reads: CASSLDSGRAREQYF. DNA of the CDR3: TGTGCCAGCAGCTTAGATAGCGGGAGGGCCCGAGAGCAGTACTTC. The full variable domain, its missing parts supplied by reference TRBV7-2 and TRBJ2-7, is GAGVSQSPSNKVTEKGKDVELRCDPISGHTALYWYRQSLGQGLEFLIYFQGNSAPDKSGLPSDRFSAERTGGSVSTLTIQRTQQEDSAVYLCASSLDSGRAREQYFGPGTRLTVT.

This clonotype was counted only a few times. This chain links TRBV9 with TRBJ2-1; 9 bases are shared with TRBD2. Trimming took 0 bases from V and 7 from J; bases not matched to a gene: 5. The CDR3 loop spans 15 amino acids. Germline-derived CDR1 and CDR2 are SGDLS and YYNGEE. The CDR3 region is CASSVVAGAGNEQFF. CDR3 DNA sequence: TGTGCCAGCAGCGTAGTAGCGGGAGCTGGAAATGAGCAGTTCTTC.

This clonotype has at least ten counts. This rearrangement joins TRBV29-1 to TRBJ1-2, with D possibly matching TRBD1 (5 bases). CDR1 and CDR2 from the germline V gene are SQVTM and ANQGSEA. The CDR3 has 13 residues. Deletions cut 5 bases from V and 8 bases from J, with 18 bases between. The CDR3 spells CSVRRGGMWGYTF. For the CDR3, the DNA is TGCAGCGTTCGGCGGGGGGGAATGTGGGGCTACACCTTC.

The rearrangement links TRBV7-2 to TRBJ1-1; D unclear. The CDR3 contains 12 residues. Per germline, CDR1 SGHTA and CDR2 FQGNSA. The V gene lost 4 bases and the J gene lost 5 bases, with 8 bases spanning the gap. CDR3: CASSSDYTEAFF. CDR3 coding DNA: TGTGCCAGCAGCTCGGATTATACTGAAGCTTTCTTT.

This clonotype was picked up a small number of times. This chain links TRBV7-3 with TRBJ2-3; possibly TRBD2 for D (6 bases). The CDR3 covers 13 residues. The V and J ends lost 5 bases and 6 bases respectively, with 12 bases between them. Per germline, CDR1 SGHTA and CDR2 FQGTGA. In DNA, the CDR3 is TGTGCCAGCAGCCGTAGCGGTTCGGATACGCAGTATTTT. It codes for CASSRSGSDTQYF.

This clonotype has just a few counts. The gene calls are TRBV6-5 and TRBJ2-3; no definite D call. From germline, CDR1 is MNHEY and CDR2 SVGAGI. The CDR3 length is 14 residues. Trimming removed 4 bases at V and 7 bases at J, with 15 bases between. This CDR3 reads CASSSRLGPYTQYF. Here the CDR3 DNA reads TGTGCCAGCAGTTCGCGCCTAGGACCCTATACGCAGTATTTT.

J is TRBJ2-7 and V is TRBV5-1; possibly TRBD1 for D (5 bases). V lost 4 bases and J 5 bases, leaving 16 bases between the germline ends. The CDR3 extends over 14 amino acids. Germline V gene sequence: CDR1 SGHRS, CDR2 YFSETQ. The CDR3 bases are TGCGCCAGCAGCCCGACTCCGGCAGGGAACGAGCAGTACTTC. It is translated as CASSPTPAGNEQYF.

This clonotype has more than one count but fewer than ten. The CDR3 loop is CASSSGQRPGSGNTIYF. CDR3 nucleotides: TGTGCCAGCAGTTCGGGACAAAGGCCTGGCTCTGGAAACACCATATATTTT. J is TRBJ1-3 and V is TRBV28, with TRBD1 as a possible D gene (6 bases). Between the trimmed V and J ends, which lost 4 bases and 0 bases, there was a span of 16 bases. Germline V gene sequence: CDR1 MDHEN, CDR2 SYDVKM. The CDR3 runs to 17 residues.

This clonotype was picked up a small number of times. This sequence joins TRBV9 and TRBJ2-2, with no clear D. The CDR3 consists of 14 residues. V shed 0 bases and J shed 6 bases, with 9 bases lying between them. Germline V gene sequence: CDR1 SGDLS, CDR2 YYNGEE. The CDR3 loop reads CASSVGSLPGELFF. CDR3 bases: TGTGCCAGCAGCGTAGGTTCGCTGCCCGGGGAGCTGTTTTTT.

This clonotype came up a few times. The CDR3 loop is CAIKMVRDGRNEQYF. CDR3 nucleotide sequence: TGTGCCATCAAAATGGTCCGCGACGGGCGAAACGAGCAGTACTTC. V usage is TRBV10-3 and J usage is TRBJ2-7; D gene ambiguous. The V end lost 7 bases, the J end lost 5 bases, and 21 bases lay between the germline ends. This CDR3 has 15 amino acids. Germline V gene lookup returns CDR1 ENHRY and CDR2 SYGVKD.

This clonotype was recorded a few times. The rearrangement joins TRBV4-1 to TRBJ1-4; 7 nucleotides line up with TRBD1. Unmatched junction bases numbered 5, after V lost 4 bases and J lost 3 bases. The germline gives CDR1 MGHRA, CDR2 YSYEKL. The length of the CDR3 is 15 residues. The CDR3 here is CASSLWGQSNEKLFF. The CDR3, as DNA: TGCGCCAGCAGCCTATGGGGACAGTCTAATGAAAAACTGTTTTTT.

This clonotype was counted ten times or more. The chain is built from TRBV6-5 and TRBJ1-1; no definite D call. From germline, CDR1 is MNHEY and CDR2 SVGAGI. Trimming left V 0 bases short and J 5 bases short, with 7 bases between. The CDR3 is 13 amino acids. CDR3 sequence: CASSYSEGTEAFF. The CDR3 DNA reads TGTGCCAGCAGTTACTCGGAGGGTACTGAAGCTTTCTTT.

The table lists this clonotype with a few counts. The V gene is TRBV10-3, the J gene TRBJ2-3, with D hard to call. From germline, CDR1 is ENHRY and CDR2 SYGVKD. This CDR3 spans 15 amino acids. The V and J ends lost 1 base and 2 bases respectively, with 10 bases between them. The CDR3 sequence is CAISEFKDLTDTQYF. CDR3 DNA: TGTGCCATCAGTGAGTTCAAGGATCTCACAGATACGCAGTATTTT.

J is TRBJ1-2 and V is TRBV7-9; D not certain. Trimming took 7 bases from V and 2 from J, leaving 20 bases between them. Germline loops: CDR1 SEHNR, CDR2 FQNEAQ (reference sequence). CDR3 length: 16 residues. CDR3 loop: CASILDRGLPNYGYTF. In DNA form, the CDR3 reads TGTGCCAGCATCCTGGACCGAGGACTACCCAACTATGGCTACACCTTC.

This clonotype came up many times. The chain is built from TRBV20-1 and TRBJ2-3; D is unresolved. V lost 3 bases to trimming and J lost 3 bases, with 10 bases between them. Germline V gene sequence: CDR1 DFQATT, CDR2 SNEGSKA (reference sequence). This CDR3 has 13 residues. CDR3 amino acids: CSAREITTDTQYF. The CDR3, as DNA: TGCAGTGCTAGGGAAATTACGACAGATACGCAGTATTTT.